Described below is a single T cell receptor (beta chain) sequence and its context. Antigen specificity is unknown. Relapses following autologous stem cell transplantation were seen in all patients, with brentuximab vedotin exposure varying. The data originate from a study of PD-1 blockade in classical Hodgkin lymphoma. Overall study results and limits: Compared with healthy donors, newly diagnosed patients reportedly showed lower baseline TCR diversity.

Clones were read by immunoSEQ multiplex PCR, and TCRdb kept only the in-frame ones, dropping some. The profile shows some 150,000 clones, approximately 80% of them singletons. The CDR3 has 20 residues. The origin of this receptor is a human donor with classical Hodgkin lymphoma. The rearrangement uses TRBV21-1 and TRBJ2-1; TRBD2, as called in the table, went unchecked against the DNA. TRBV21-1 is annotated as a pseudogene. Sequences were derived from peripheral blood mononuclear cells (PBMCs), sampled before the second cycle of nivolumab. CDR3 protein: CASSKGMREREQGAYNEQFF. The CDR3 DNA follows: TGTGCCAGCAGCAAAGGCATGAGAGAGCGGGAACAGGGAGCCTACAATGAGCAGTTCTTC.